This TCR beta chain is drawn from a study of immune evolution from preneoplasia to lung adenocarcinoma (dated by TCRdb to the early 2020s). For the study in its entirety: No AAH lesions showed HLA loss of heterozygosity, compared with roughly 7.1% of AIS, around 16% of MIA and under 35% of ADC lesions. Immune contexture across lung adenocarcinoma precursors and invasive adenocarcinoma was profiled using immune gene expression, TCR sequencing and multiplex immunofluorescence. Resected precursor lesions (AAH, AIS, MIA) and invasive adenocarcinomas were each compared against paired morphologically normal lung tissue. The sample size was set by how many specimens were available, not by a prior power calculation. The immune data were integrated with whole exome sequencing and methylation data from the same cohort of nodules. A total of around 56 patients with pulmonary nodules who underwent surgical resection were included in the overall cohort. TCR sequencing data came from 51 patients. According to the study, over a hundred samples were used for TCR sequencing. POLYSOLVER was used to infer class I HLA alleles from exome data, and LOHHLA was used to detect allele-specific HLA loss. General findings and caveats noted by the study authors: The highest clonality was observed in normal lung, whereas higher T cell density and diversity but lower clonality appeared to be present in later-stage lesions. The findings were based on association rather than direct causation, and larger cohorts with long-term follow-up and longitudinal biopsies were deemed needed. The highest T cell clonality was observed in KRAS-mutant nodules compared with EGFR-mutant or double wild-type lesions. Top T cell clone frequencies were highest in normal lung and appeared to decrease progressively from AAH through AIS, MIA and invasive adenocarcinoma. Because every patient came from Japan and China, how well the results apply to Western populations was uncertain.

Resection was performed on patients in Japan or China between about 2013 and 2018. The histologic diagnosis of each case was independently confirmed on H&E slides by two lung cancer pathologists. Macro-dissection after pathologic assessment enriched premalignant or tumor cells for nucleic acid extraction. FFPE tissue was used for DNA isolation with the AllPrep DNA/RNA FFPE Kit. This clone turned up a few times. Its recognized antigen is unknown. The record has no base qualities; no much larger clone is one base away. Using the immunoSEQ hsTCRbeta Kit, TCR beta CDR3 regions were sequenced from DNA. The published analysis was carried out like this. TCR sequencing data were analysed with the ImmunoSEQ Analyzer. T cell clonality was defined as 1 minus Pielou's evenness, as computed on productive rearrangements. The inverse Simpson index, applied to productive templates, was used to measure T cell diversity. T cell density was defined as TCR beta template counts normalized to usable DNA, with usable DNA estimated by amplifying and sequencing housekeeping genes. TCR metrics were compared across histologic stages using two-sided Kruskal-Wallis tests. What TCRdb holds here is the immuneACCESS table cut down to in-frame rearrangements. Part of the clones is not present; checked against another copy, under half of the missing clones reflect an unresolved V gene, and the others are unexplained. Clone size and the V and J calls come from that table; the DNA yielded D and trimming. This sample lists 1,800 or so clones; 82% were detected once. The ten largest clonotypes hold under 3% of the sample.

V loses 0 bases of germline sequence and J loses 5 bases, and the interval between the two ends is 11 bases. Sequences SGHTA (CDR1) and FQGNSA (CDR2) are obtained from the germline V gene. Counted from cysteine to phenylalanine, this CDR3 has 15 amino acids. Here the CDR3 DNA is all that survives: 45 bases in frame from base 1. This clonotype was obtained from a person aged 45 to 59 with lung adenocarcinoma. The sequence is built from TRBV7-2 and TRBJ2-1, with a tentative D gene TRBD2 over 5 matching bases. The sample was FFPE invasive lung adenocarcinoma tissue. This specimen's cell subset or site label, per the study, means: frankly invasive lung adenocarcinoma (ADC). The CDR3 amino acid sequence is: CASSLARGSNNEQFF. At the DNA level, the sequence is TGTGCCAGCAGCTTAGCGCGAGGGAGCAACAATGAGCAGTTCTTC.